These T cell receptor beta chains were read from a single sample in a study of blood T cell repertoires in COVID-19. This table comes from immunoSEQ multiplex PCR, and its TCRdb copy is limited to in-frame clones, with some not included. The sample has fewer than 300,000 clones; approximately 90% are singletons. The source material was peripheral blood. The receptor source for this set is a woman aged 30 to 39 with COVID-19, enrolled during active disease. The CDR3 runs from the conserved cysteine through the conserved F or W. The D gene is left open where the match is weak. Size is stated for part of the rows, as once, few or many counts, or as a class when the clone is expanded.

V: TRBV16; D: .; J: TRBJ2-3; size: .; DNA: TGTGCCAGCAGCCAATCCAGGCAGGGTTACGCAGATACGCAGTATTTT; CDR3: CASSQSRQGYADTQYF
V: TRBV29-1; D: TRBD2; J: TRBJ2-1; size: .; DNA: TGCAGCGTTGAAGATACTAGCGGTCCCTACAATGAGCAGTTCTTC; CDR3: CSVEDTSGPYNEQFF
V: TRBV6-4; D: .; J: TRBJ1-2; size: .; DNA: TGTGCCAGCAGTCAATCCCGACAGGTCCCGACCTATGGCTACACCTTC; CDR3: CASSQSRQVPTYGYTF
V: TRBV19; D: .; J: TRBJ2-3; size: .; DNA: TGTGCCAGTACCCCGGGATCCACAGATACGCAGTATTTT; CDR3: CASTPGSTDTQYF
V: TRBV11-2; D: TRBD1; J: TRBJ1-3; size: .; DNA: TGTGCCAGCAGCCCTGGACAGGGTGAGATGTCCACCATATATTTT; CDR3: CASSPGQGEMSTIYF
V: TRBV5-1; D: .; J: TRBJ2-7; size: once; DNA: TGCGCCAGCAGCTTGGCCGGTGTGGGGCTGAAGTACTTC; CDR3: CASSLAGVGLKYF
V: TRBV5-1; D: .; J: TRBJ1-3; size: .; DNA: TGCGCCAGCAGCTTGGTCGGAGGCTACGGGGGAAACACCATATATTTT; CDR3: CASSLVGGYGGNTIYF
V: TRBV27; D: TRBD2; J: TRBJ2-1; size: .; DNA: TGTGCCAGCGGGTTAGCGGGAGGGTACAATGAGCAGTTCTTC; CDR3: CASGLAGGYNEQFF
V: TRBV29-1; D: TRBD1; J: TRBJ1-2; size: .; DNA: TGCAGCGTTGAAGATTCCCGAGGACAGGATTATGGCTACACCTTC; CDR3: CSVEDSRGQDYGYTF
V: TRBV30; D: TRBD1; J: TRBJ2-1; size: once; DNA: TGTGCTCAGGACAGGGATGACAATGAGCAGTTCTTC; CDR3: CAQDRDDNEQFF
V: TRBV18; D: .; J: TRBJ2-7; size: once; DNA: TGTGCCAGCTCGCGCATGCAGGGTTTGGGCTACGAGCAGTACTTC; CDR3: CASSRMQGLGYEQYF
V: TRBV2; D: TRBD2; J: TRBJ2-2; size: .; DNA: TGTGCCAGCACACCTAGCGGGAGACCTACCGGGGAGCTGTTTTTT; CDR3: CASTPSGRPTGELFF
V: TRBV29-1; D: TRBD1; J: TRBJ1-4; size: .; DNA: TGCAGCGTGGGACAGGCCAATGAAAAACTGTTTTTT; CDR3: CSVGQANEKLFF
V: TRBV28; D: TRBD1; J: TRBJ2-7; size: .; DNA: TGTGCCAGCAGTTTGGCAAGGGGGCAAAACGAGCAGTACTTC; CDR3: CASSLARGQNEQYF
V: TRBV5-1; D: TRBD1; J: TRBJ1-2; size: .; DNA: TGCGCCAGCAGTACGGGGACAGAAGCCTATGGCTACACCTTC; CDR3: CASSTGTEAYGYTF
V: TRBV28; D: .; J: TRBJ1-1; size: .; DNA: TGTGCCAGCAGTTTATTCGTGACAAGCCGAAGGAACACTGAAGCTTTCTTT; CDR3: CASSLFVTSRRNTEAFF
V: TRBV6-2/TRBV6-3; D: .; J: TRBJ1-5; size: .; DNA: TGTGCCAGCAGTCCACAGGGTATCAATCAGCCCCAGCATTTT; CDR3: CASSPQGINQPQHF
V: TRBV28; D: TRBD1; J: TRBJ2-7; size: .; DNA: TGTGCCAGCAGTTCTGGGGACAGGGCTATAGTCGAGCAGTACTTC; CDR3: CASSSGDRAIVEQYF
V: TRBV5-8; D: TRBD2; J: TRBJ2-7; size: once; DNA: TGTGCCAGCAACCCGGGGACTAGCGGGCCCTACGAGCAGTACTTC; CDR3: CASNPGTSGPYEQYF
V: TRBV2; D: .; J: TRBJ1-6; size: .; DNA: TGTGCCAGCAGTGGAAGGGGCCGGAATTCACCCCTCCACTTT; CDR3: CASSGRGRNSPLHF
V: TRBV25-1; D: .; J: TRBJ2-3; size: .; DNA: TGTGCCAGCAGTGAACAGGAGGGTACGACAGATACGCAGTATTTT; CDR3: CASSEQEGTTDTQYF
V: TRBV6-6; D: .; J: TRBJ1-5; size: .; DNA: TGTGCCAGCAGTTACCGAACAGAATATAGCAATCAGCCCCAGCATTTT; CDR3: CASSYRTEYSNQPQHF
V: TRBV19; D: TRBD2; J: TRBJ2-7; size: .; DNA: TGTGCCAGTAGTACCTCAGCGGGAGGGCCTTACGAGCAGTACTTC; CDR3: CASSTSAGGPYEQYF
V: TRBV19; D: TRBD1; J: TRBJ2-4; size: .; DNA: TGTGCCAGTAGTCACGACAGGGCCCGTAGGGACATTCAGTACTTC; CDR3: CASSHDRARRDIQYF
V: TRBV7-9; D: .; J: TRBJ1-4; size: few; DNA: TGTGCCAGCAGCTTAGTTGTCGACAGACGTAATGAAAAACTGTTTTTT; CDR3: CASSLVVDRRNEKLFF
V: TRBV5-1; D: TRBD1; J: TRBJ2-1; size: .; DNA: TGCGCCAGCAGCTTGACGGGACAGGGGATGGATGAGCAGTTCTTC; CDR3: CASSLTGQGMDEQFF
V: TRBV29-1; D: .; J: TRBJ1-2; size: .; DNA: TGCAGCGTTGAAAAGGTCGGTGGAGACTATGGCTACACCTTC; CDR3: CSVEKVGGDYGYTF
V: TRBV19; D: TRBD1; J: TRBJ1-4; size: .; DNA: TGTGCCAGTAGTCAATCGACAGGGGTTGAAAAACTGTTTTTT; CDR3: CASSQSTGVEKLFF
V: TRBV5-1; D: TRBD1; J: TRBJ1-1; size: .; DNA: TGCGCCAGCAGCCAAGAGGAGGGGGCGTTCTATACTGAAGCTTTCTTT; CDR3: CASSQEEGAFYTEAFF
V: TRBV6-5; D: TRBD1; J: TRBJ2-3; size: few; DNA: TGTGCCAGCAGCTTAAGACAGGGATACACAGATACGCAGTATTTT; CDR3: CASSLRQGYTDTQYF
V: TRBV5-1; D: TRBD1; J: TRBJ1-1; size: .; DNA: TGCGCCAGCAGCCAAACAGGGGCCAACACTGAAGCTTTCTTT; CDR3: CASSQTGANTEAFF
V: TRBV19; D: TRBD1; J: TRBJ1-1; size: .; DNA: TGTGCCAGTAGTATAGGAGGGGGCGCTTCCCACACTGAAGCTTTCTTT; CDR3: CASSIGGGASHTEAFF
V: TRBV24-1; D: .; J: TRBJ1-5; size: once; DNA: TGTGCCACCAGTGAGGAGGGGCTCCAGCCCCAGCATTTT; CDR3: CATSEEGLQPQHF
V: TRBV11-2; D: TRBD1; J: TRBJ1-6; size: .; DNA: TGTGCCAGCAGCTTAGAAGGGGGACAGGGAAGCTCCTATAATTCACCCCTCCACTTT; CDR3: CASSLEGGQGSSYNSPLHF
V: TRBV18; D: .; J: TRBJ1-3; size: .; DNA: TGTGCCAGCTCCCCGGGATCCGGGGCTGGAAACACCATATATTTT; CDR3: CASSPGSGAGNTIYF
V: TRBV24-1; D: TRBD1; J: TRBJ2-3; size: .; DNA: TGTGCCACCCAGGCGGGGACAGGGTCCCGGGATACGCAGTATTTT; CDR3: CATQAGTGSRDTQYF